The next 27 T cell receptor beta chains were all read from a single sample in a study of siplizumab effects on memory and regulatory T cells. Data came from immunoSEQ multiplex PCR; TCRdb stores just in-frame clones and leaves some out. The table shows some 100,000 clones, with more than 85% occurring only once. Sequencing input: CD4+ T cells sorted from blood. These receptors came from a human donor in good health. Some clones in this sample may be carry-over from other donors' samples.

J is TRBJ2-3 and V is TRBV12-5; no clear D gene. The CDR3 consists of 15 residues. Per the germline V gene, CDR1 is LGHNT and CDR2 is FRNRAP. Between the trimmed V and J ends, which lost 1 base and 0 bases, there was a span of 8 bases. DNA for the CDR3: TGTGCTAGTGGTTTGGGACAAACTAGCACAGATACGCAGTATTTT. The encoded protein is CASGLGQTSTDTQYF.

This rearrangement joins TRBV6-5 to TRBJ1-5, with TRBD1 matching 8 bases. After removal of 6 bases from V and 5 bases from J, the junction contained 9 bases not matched to a gene. This CDR3 has 15 amino acids. Germline V lookup: CDR1 MNHEY, CDR2 SVGAGI. The CDR3 sequence: CASSRAGGGDQPQHF. The DNA for the CDR3 is TGTGCCAGCAGCCGTGCAGGGGGCGGCGATCAGCCCCAGCATTTT.

This chain links TRBV15 with TRBJ2-7; D is undetermined. The CDR3 runs 13 residues. V was shortened by 0 bases and J by 3 bases, with 6 bases between the two germline ends. CDR1 and CDR2 from the germline V gene are LNHNV and YYDKDF (reference sequence). CDR3 loop: CATSRDPNYEQYF. CDR3 DNA sequence: TGTGCCACCAGCAGAGATCCCAACTACGAGCAGTACTTC.

The rearrangement joins TRBV12-5 to TRBJ2-7; 7 nucleotides match TRBD2. The CDR3 covers 15 residues. The V gene end was trimmed by 6 bases and the J gene end by 7 bases; junction bases not matched to a gene: 15. The germline V gene encodes CDR1 LGHNT and CDR2 FRNRAP. The CDR3 nucleotides read TGTGCTAGTGGCCCTCTCCGAGCGGGGACTACGGAGCAGTACTTC. This encodes CASGPLRAGTTEQYF.

The J gene is TRBJ2-3, the V gene TRBV5-5; 12 bases match TRBD2. Germline V CDR1 and CDR2: SGHKS, YYEKEE (reference sequence). V was clipped by 0 bases and J by 3 bases; unmatched bases: 2. The CDR3 has 16 residues. The CDR3 DNA follows: TGTGCCAGCAGCTTGGGACTAGCGGGAGTAACAGATACGCAGTATTTT. It codes for CASSLGLAGVTDTQYF. Full variable domain (rest looked up from reference TRBV5-5 and TRBJ2-3): DAGVTQSPTHLIKTRGQQVTLRCSPISGHKSVSWYQQVLGQGPQFIFQYYEKEERGRGNFPDRFSARQFPNYSSELNVNALLLGDSALYLCASSLGLAGVTDTQYFGPGTRLTVL.

The chain combines TRBV18 with TRBJ2-1; tentatively, D is TRBD2 (5 bases). CDR1 is KGHSH, CDR2 LQKENI, per germline. The length of the CDR3 is 12 residues. The V gene lost 2 bases and the J gene lost 6 bases, with 5 bases spanning the gap. The CDR3, as DNA: TGTGCCAGCTCACCAGGGAGCAATGAGCAGTTCTTC. Amino acid sequence: CASSPGSNEQFF.

The chain carries TRBV28 and TRBJ2-7; D gene uncertain. The CDR3 consists of 10 residues. Deletions cut 3 bases from V and 7 bases from J, with 4 bases between. Germline CDR1 is MDHEN and CDR2 is SYDVKM. The CDR3 loop is CASSFKEQYF. The CDR3, as DNA: TGTGCCAGCAGTTTTAAGGAGCAGTACTTC.

V gene TRBV7-2 combines with J gene TRBJ2-5; D is possibly TRBD2 (7 bases). There are 14 residues in the CDR3. Trimming cost V 3 bases and J 5 bases, with 13 bases left between them. CDR1 is SGHTA, CDR2 FQGNSA, per germline. CDR3 bases: TGTGCCAGCAGCTTTCAGGCGGGGGCGGAGACCCAGTACTTC. Translated, it gives CASSFQAGAETQYF.

The chain combines TRBV25-1 with TRBJ1-4; 7 nucleotides line up with TRBD1. CDR1 is MGHDK, CDR2 SYGVNS, per germline. The junction had 8 bases not matched to a gene; V was cut back by 4 bases and J by 12 bases. The CDR3 extends over 13 amino acids. The CDR3 DNA follows: TGTGCCAGCAGTGGAGGGGCCCAGGGGGAACTGTTTTTT. Translation: CASSGGAQGELFF.

The chain recombines TRBV11-3 with TRBJ1-3; D is ambiguous. The V gene's germline CDR1 is SGHNT and CDR2 YENEEA. The CDR3 has 15 residues. V lost 0 bases and J lost 7, with 13 bases in between. CDR3 nucleotide sequence: TGTGCCAGCAGCTTAGAAGGTGGTGTCGATAACACCATATATTTT. This translates into CASSLEGGVDNTIYF.

The chain joins TRBV7-3 to TRBJ2-3; TRBD2 matches at 9 bases. The CDR3 consists of 14 residues. V lost 3 bases and J lost 5; bases outside the gene matches: 3. Germline V CDR1 and CDR2: SGHTA, FQGTGA. CDR3 sequence: CASSFLAGVDTQYF. The CDR3 coding sequence is TGTGCCAGCAGCTTTTTAGCGGGAGTAGATACGCAGTATTTT. Looking up the rest from reference TRBV7-3 and TRBJ2-3 gives the full variable domain: GAGVSQTPSNKVTEKGKYVELRCDPISGHTALYWYRQSLGQGPEFLIYFQGTGAADDSGLPNDRFFAVRPEGSVSTLKIQRTERGDSAVYLCASSFLAGVDTQYFGPGTRLTVL.

The chain has TRBV18 and TRBJ1-5; a possible D gene is TRBD1 (5 bases). V was cut by 3 bases and J by 6 bases, with 6 bases left in between. The V gene's germline CDR1 is KGHSH and CDR2 LQKENI. This CDR3 region has 12 residues. The CDR3 coding sequence is TGTGCCAGCTCACCGGGGGGTCAGCCCCAGCATTTT. Protein sequence: CASSPGGQPQHF.

This chain joins TRBV5-1 and TRBJ2-2, with D possibly TRBD1 on 6 matching bases. The V end was cut by 0 bases, the J end by 9 bases, with 12 bases between. Germline CDR1 is SGHRS and CDR2 is YFSETQ. CDR3 size: 14 residues. DNA for the CDR3: TGCGCCAGCAGCTTGGAGGCAGGGGACAGGGAGCTGTTTTTT. Residues: CASSLEAGDRELFF.

The gene calls are TRBV5-1 and TRBJ1-4; no definite D call. Between the trimmed V and J ends, which lost 4 bases and 3 bases, there was a span of 16 bases. The CDR3 contains 16 residues. CDR1 and CDR2 (germline): SGHRS, YFSETQ. The CDR3 is CASSIDRTGANEKLFF. CDR3 nucleotides: TGCGCCAGCAGCATAGACCGGACTGGCGCTAATGAAAAACTGTTTTTT. The whole variable domain, remainder taken from reference TRBV5-1 and TRBJ1-4, is KAGVTQTPRYLIKTRGQQVTLSCSPISGHRSVSWYQQTPGQGLQFLFEYFSETQRNKGNFPGRFSGRQFSNSRSEMNVSTLELGDSALYLCASSIDRTGANEKLFFGSGTQLSVL.

The genes are TRBV7-9 and TRBJ2-1, with a possible D match to TRBD2 (5 bases). CDR3 length: 15 residues. V lost 5 bases to trimming and J lost 0 bases, with 11 bases between them. Germline V lookup: CDR1 SEHNR, CDR2 FQNEAQ (reference sequence). This CDR3 is CASSPGVSSYNEQFF. CDR3 bases: TGTGCCAGCAGCCCCGGGGTGAGCTCCTACAATGAGCAGTTCTTC.

The rearrangement joins TRBV7-6 to TRBJ2-3; 12 nucleotides agree with TRBD1. Germline V gives CDR1 SGHVS, CDR2 FNYEAQ. V lost 4 bases to trimming and J lost 7 bases; unmatched junction nucleotides: 9. The CDR3 covers 16 residues. Here the CDR3 reads CASSSYRDRGRNTQYF. The CDR3 coding sequence is TGTGCCAGCAGCTCGTACCGGGACAGGGGGCGCAATACGCAGTATTTT.

The chain employs TRBV28 and TRBJ1-5; tentative D call: TRBD1 (6 bases). CDR1 MDHEN and CDR2 SYDVKM come from the germline V gene. This CDR3 contains 16 residues. Trimming took 2 bases from V and 0 from J, leaving 11 bases between them. The CDR3 sequence: CASSLLGGYSNQPQHF. CDR3 sequence (DNA): TGTGCCAGCAGTTTACTGGGGGGCTATAGCAATCAGCCCCAGCATTTT.

The V gene is TRBV2, the J gene TRBJ1-4; no clear D gene. The germline CDR1 and CDR2 sequences are SNHLY and FYNNEI. Trimming removed 0 bases from V and 13 bases from J, with 9 bases in between. The CDR3 loop spans 12 amino acids. The chain's CDR3 is CASSEALPGLFF. CDR3 DNA: TGTGCCAGCAGTGAAGCGCTTCCGGGACTGTTTTTT.

The J gene is TRBJ2-1, the V gene TRBV7-6; 8 nucleotides agree with TRBD2. With V trimmed by 5 bases and J by 0 bases, 9 bases remained unmatched. The germline V gene has CDR1 SGHVS and CDR2 FNYEAQ. The CDR3 is 17 amino acids. CDR3 sequence reads: CASSRRTSRSSYNEQFF. The CDR3 DNA is TGTGCCAGCAGCCGAAGGACTAGCCGGAGCTCCTACAATGAGCAGTTCTTC.

The rearrangement joins TRBV6-5 to TRBJ2-7, with D tentatively TRBD2 (6 bases). CDR1 MNHEY and CDR2 SVGAGI come from the germline V gene. The CDR3 loop spans 14 amino acids. Trimming cost V 5 bases and J 3 bases, with 14 bases left between them. CDR3 nucleotide sequence: TGTGCCAGCAGTGAAACGGGACTGAACTACGAGCAGTACTTC. Amino acids: CASSETGLNYEQYF.

The chain has TRBV9 and TRBJ1-1, with TRBD1 as a possible D gene (5 bases). Trimming left V 3 bases short and J 6 bases short, with 15 bases between. The CDR3 extends over 14 amino acids. CDR1 and CDR2 from the germline V gene are SGDLS and YYNGEE. In DNA form, the CDR3 reads TGTGCCAGCAGCGCGGGACGTGGCTATTCTGAAGCTTTCTTT. Translated: CASSAGRGYSEAFF.

This chain joins TRBV10-3 and TRBJ2-7; no firm D call. Germline lookup yields CDR1 ENHRY and CDR2 SYGVKD. The germline V and J ends were trimmed by 2 bases and 1 base, with 9 bases remaining between them. CDR3 length equals 14 residues. CDR3 coding DNA: TGTGCCATCAGTGAGAAACCGGAGTCCTACGAGCAGTACTTC. It translates to CAISEKPESYEQYF.

The sample holds one count of this clone. The rearrangement uses TRBV9 and TRBJ2-5, with 7 bases aligning to TRBD2. CDR1 and CDR2 (germline): SGDLS, YYNGEE. The ends lost 4 bases at V and 4 bases at J; junction bases unmatched: 10. The CDR3 extends over 15 amino acids. The CDR3, as DNA: TGTGCCAGCAGCTCCAACACCCGGGGGGTAGAGACCCAGTACTTC. Translated: CASSSNTRGVETQYF.

The chain has TRBV18 and TRBJ2-7, with a possible D match to TRBD1 (7 bases). V dropped 5 bases and J dropped 4 bases, with 15 bases sitting between them. The V gene's germline CDR1 is KGHSH and CDR2 LQKENI. The CDR3 totals 14 residues. CDR3 nucleotide sequence: TGTGCCAGCTCAGGAGGGGGCGCGTTTTACGAGCAGTACTTC. It specifies CASSGGGAFYEQYF.

This chain uses TRBV11-1 with TRBJ2-1; D is undetermined. The CDR3 is 17 residues long. Trimming pared 5 bases from V and 2 bases from J, leaving 19 bases between. Germline V gene data show CDR1 as SGHAT and CDR2 as FQDESV (reference sequence). CDR3 sequence: CASSPTSNGRPYNEQFF. CDR3 nucleotides: TGTGCCAGCAGCCCGACCTCAAACGGGCGTCCCTACAATGAGCAGTTCTTC. Drawing the rest from reference TRBV11-1 and TRBJ2-1, the complete variable domain is EAEVAQSPRYKITEKSQAVAFWCDPISGHATLYWYRQILGQGPELLVQFQDESVVDDSQLPKDRFSAERLKGVDSTLKIQPAELGDSAMYLCASSPTSNGRPYNEQFFGPGTRLTVL.

The chain carries TRBV7-3 and TRBJ2-3; D is unresolved. Deletions cut 4 bases from V and 1 base from J, with 6 bases between. CDR3 length: 13 amino acids. Per the germline V gene, CDR1 is SGHTA and CDR2 is FQGTGA. The CDR3, as DNA: TGTGCCAGCAGCTCGCCGGGCACAGATACGCAGTATTTT. The encoded protein is CASSSPGTDTQYF.

The J gene is TRBJ1-1, the V gene TRBV2; no clear D gene. CDR3 length equals 13 residues. With 11 bases removed from V and 0 bases from J, the gap between germline ends came to 13 bases. CDR1 and CDR2 from the germline V gene are SNHLY and FYNNEI. The CDR3 nucleotides read TGTGCCTGGTCCGGGATCATGAACACTGAAGCTTTCTTT. This sequence encodes CAWSGIMNTEAFF.